The 32 T cell receptor beta chains listed next were all sequenced from one sample in a study of T cell changes during pregnancy in multiple sclerosis. The method was immunoSEQ multiplex PCR; TCRdb's version includes in-frame clones alone and lacks a portion of them. The data show roughly 75,000 clones, around 91% seen once. Sequenced here: peripheral blood, sampled before pregnancy. The receptors originated from a female donor with multiple sclerosis, enrolled in a pregnancy study.

The V and J genes are TRBV5-6 and TRBJ2-3; 8 bases are shared with TRBD2. The CDR3 length is 13 residues. J lost 10 bases, V lost 0 bases, and 4 bases had no gene match. CDR1 is SGHDT and CDR2 is YYEEEE in the germline V gene. The CDR3 region is CASSLERGGSQYF. The DNA for the CDR3 is TGTGCCAGCAGCTTGGAACGGGGGGGATCGCAGTATTTT.

This sequence joins TRBV6-5 and TRBJ2-1, with 9 nucleotides matching TRBD2. Germline CDR1 and CDR2: MNHEY and SVGAGI. The CDR3 runs 13 residues. Trimming took 7 bases from V and 7 from J; bases not matched to a gene: 5. The CDR3 loop reads CASKAGGLNEQFF. CDR3 nucleotides: TGTGCCAGCAAGGCGGGGGGGTTAAATGAGCAGTTCTTC.

This rearrangement joins TRBV18 to TRBJ1-2, with D perhaps TRBD1 (6 bases). V was cut by 6 bases and J by 6 bases, with 14 bases left in between. The CDR3 spans 13 residues. The germline gives CDR1 KGHSH, CDR2 LQKENI. This chain's CDR3 is CASSEQGWDGYTF. The CDR3 DNA reads as TGTGCCAGCTCGGAACAGGGTTGGGATGGCTACACCTTC.

The V gene is TRBV18, the J gene TRBJ1-1; D is possibly TRBD1 (6 bases). The V gene's germline CDR1 is KGHSH and CDR2 LQKENI. Trimming cost V 3 bases and J 6 bases, with 11 bases left between them. This CDR3 region has 13 residues. As DNA, the CDR3 is TGTGCCAGCTCACCCACAGGGTTCGCTGAAGCTTTCTTT. It encodes CASSPTGFAEAFF.

V gene TRBV7-9 combines with J gene TRBJ1-4, with 7 bases aligning to TRBD1. The germline V gene has CDR1 SEHNR and CDR2 FQNEAQ (reference sequence). CDR3 length: 16 residues. J lost 8 bases, V lost 5 bases, and 14 bases had no gene match. CDR3 DNA: TGTGCCAGCAGCGGACAGGCGCGGACCCAAGGGGAAAAACTGTTTTTT. Translated: CASSGQARTQGEKLFF.

The chain employs TRBV7-2 and TRBJ2-1; 11 bases agree with TRBD2. Germline V gene lookup returns CDR1 SGHTA and CDR2 FQGNSA. J lost 8 bases, V lost 2 bases, and 8 bases had no gene match. There are 16 residues in the CDR3. The CDR3 sequence: CASSLMALAGGYEQFF. The CDR3 DNA is TGTGCCAGCAGCTTAATGGCCCTAGCGGGGGGTTATGAGCAGTTCTTC. The full variable domain, its missing parts supplied by reference TRBV7-2 and TRBJ2-1, is GAGVSQSPSNKVTEKGKDVELRCDPISGHTALYWYRQSLGQGLEFLIYFQGNSAPDKSGLPSDRFSAERTGGSVSTLTIQRTQQEDSAVYLCASSLMALAGGYEQFFGPGTRLTVL.

The V gene is TRBV6-6, the J gene TRBJ2-3; D unresolved. V shed 2 bases and J shed 6 bases, with 9 bases lying between them. The CDR3 runs 13 residues. Per the germline V gene, CDR1 is MNHNY and CDR2 is SVGAGI (reference sequence). CDR3 nucleotide sequence: TGTGCCAGCAGTTACGTTTCTGAGGATACGCAGTATTTT. This sequence encodes CASSYVSEDTQYF.

The chain employs TRBV7-2 and TRBJ2-3, with TRBD1 matching over 7 bases. Trimming at V came to 4 bases and at J to 2 bases, leaving 3 bases not matched to a gene. There are 14 residues in the CDR3. Germline values: CDR1 SGHTA, CDR2 FQGNSA. The CDR3, as DNA: TGTGCCAGCAGCTGGACAGGCTTCACAGATACGCAGTATTTT. Protein sequence: CASSWTGFTDTQYF. The whole variable domain, remainder taken from reference TRBV7-2 and TRBJ2-3, is GAGVSQSPSNKVTEKGKDVELRCDPISGHTALYWYRQSLGQGLEFLIYFQGNSAPDKSGLPSDRFSAERTGGSVSTLTIQRTQQEDSAVYLCASSWTGFTDTQYFGPGTRLTVL.

V gene TRBV29-1 combines with J gene TRBJ1-1; D unclear. The V end lost 3 bases, the J end lost 1 base, and 6 bases lay between the germline ends. This CDR3 contains 12 residues. Germline V gene data show CDR1 as SQVTM and CDR2 as ANQGSEA. For the CDR3, the DNA is TGCAGCGTTGATGCCGGGAACACTGAAGCTTTCTTT. Amino acid sequence: CSVDAGNTEAFF.

This clone was recorded only once. V gene TRBV5-4 combines with J gene TRBJ1-2, with D maybe TRBD1 (6 bases). From germline, CDR1 is SGHNT and CDR2 YYREEE (reference sequence). V was pared by 2 bases and J by 4 bases, with 12 bases between. The CDR3 sequence is 14 residues long. In DNA, the CDR3 is TGTGCCAGCAGCTTAAAACAGGGTGGCTATGGCTACACCTTC. Its translation: CASSLKQGGYGYTF. Looking up the rest from reference TRBV5-4 and TRBJ1-2 gives the full variable domain: ETGVTQSPTHLIKTRGQQVTLRCSSQSGHNTVSWYQQALGQGPQFIFQYYREEENGRGNFPPRFSGLQFPNYSSELNVNALELDDSALYLCASSLKQGGYGYTFGSGTRLTVV.

The J gene is TRBJ1-2, the V gene TRBV19; 8 bases line up with TRBD1. With V trimmed by 5 bases and J by 6 bases, 11 bases remained unmatched. The CDR3 totals 15 residues. Looked up from germline, CDR1 is LNHDA and CDR2 is SQIVND (reference sequence). As DNA, the CDR3 is TGTGCCAGTAGTCCTTCGGACAGGGCCAGGAATGGCTACACCTTC. Its protein product is CASSPSDRARNGYTF.

This clone was recorded only once. The chain carries TRBV28 and TRBJ1-2; 8 positions match TRBD1. The CDR3 is 15 amino acids. V dropped 7 bases and J dropped 2; count of bases not matched to a gene: 9. Germline V gene data show CDR1 as MDHEN and CDR2 as SYDVKM. This chain's CDR3 is CASTARTGRNYGYTF. The DNA of the CDR3 is TGTGCCAGCACAGCTAGGACAGGGAGAAACTATGGCTACACCTTC.

The chain uses TRBV18 and TRBJ1-2; no firm D call. Germline V gene data show CDR1 as KGHSH and CDR2 as LQKENI. The V gene lost 6 bases and the J gene lost 0 bases, with 11 bases spanning the gap. This CDR3 is 14 amino acids long. CDR3 residues: CASSRDTANYGYTF. The CDR3 bases are TGTGCCAGCTCGCGCGACACTGCTAACTATGGCTACACCTTC.

The chain employs TRBV6-6 and TRBJ2-5; the D gene is possibly TRBD1 (6 bases). V lost 10 bases, J lost 5 bases, and 14 bases lay in between. The CDR3 runs 12 residues. From germline, CDR1 is MNHNY and CDR2 SVGAGI (reference sequence). The CDR3 region is CATRQATETQYF. The DNA of the CDR3 is TGTGCCACCAGACAGGCGACTGAGACCCAGTACTTC.

The chain is built from TRBV27 and TRBJ1-2; no reliable D call. Per germline, CDR1 MNHEY and CDR2 SMNVEV (reference sequence). V was clipped by 8 bases and J by 4 bases, with 8 bases between them. The CDR3 runs 11 residues. The DNA for the CDR3 is TGTGCCAGCGGGAGGACCTATGGCTACACCTTC. This translates into CASGRTYGYTF.

The chain has TRBV7-9 and TRBJ2-7; 7 nucleotides align to TRBD1. Germline V lookup: CDR1 SEHNR, CDR2 FQNEAQ (reference sequence). The CDR3 spans 14 residues. The J segment lost 4 bases and the V segment lost 4 bases, leaving 7 bases of the junction unmatched. The CDR3 DNA reads as TGTGCCAGCAGCTCGACAGGGATGGGATACGAGCAGTACTTC. This encodes CASSSTGMGYEQYF.

V usage is TRBV7-8 and J usage is TRBJ2-1, with TRBD1 matching 9 bases. CDR1 is SGHVS, CDR2 FQNEAQ, per germline. The CDR3 has 13 amino acids. V gave up 4 bases and J gave up 5 bases; unmatched junction bases: 0. The CDR3 DNA follows: TGTGCCAGCAGCTGGACAGGGGACAATGAGCAGTTCTTC. It yields the protein CASSWTGDNEQFF.

This chain links TRBV7-9 with TRBJ2-2; the match to TRBD1 covers 7 bases. The CDR3 covers 15 residues. Trimming cost V 5 bases and J 7 bases; bases outside gene matches: 10. Germline V lookup: CDR1 SEHNR, CDR2 FQNEAQ (reference sequence). In nucleotides, the CDR3 is TGTGCCAGCAGCACGCGACAGGGACGAATCGGGGAGCTGTTTTTT. Its protein is CASSTRQGRIGELFF.

A single count supports this clone. The rearrangement links TRBV5-6 to TRBJ2-1; a weak D match, TRBD2 (6 bases). CDR1 and CDR2 (germline): SGHDT, YYEEEE. V lost 4 bases, J lost 2 bases, and 13 bases lay in between. The CDR3 totals 15 residues. The CDR3 coding sequence is TGTGCCAGCAGCCCGCCAACTAGCCCCTACAATGAGCAGTTCTTC. Its translation is CASSPPTSPYNEQFF.

The J gene is TRBJ1-3, the V gene TRBV29-1; D is uncertain. Deletions cut 1 base from V and 0 bases from J, with 7 bases between. Germline V lookup: CDR1 SQVTM, CDR2 ANQGSEA. The CDR3 sequence is 14 residues long. Here the CDR3 DNA reads TGCAGCGTTGAAGGCGGCTTCTCTGGAAACACCATATATTTT. It translates to CSVEGGFSGNTIYF.

This clone was seen repeatedly, ten times or more. The CDR3 nucleotides read TGTGCCAGCAGTGAAAGGGCGACAGTCTCTGGAAACACCATATATTTT. This gives the protein CASSERATVSGNTIYF. The rearrangement uses TRBV2 and TRBJ1-3; TRBD1 is a possible D gene (5 bases). The CDR3 is 16 residues long. Trimming removed 2 bases from V and 0 bases from J, with 11 bases in between. CDR1 is SNHLY and CDR2 is FYNNEI in the germline V gene.

The rearrangement links TRBV5-1 to TRBJ2-5; D possibly corresponds to TRBD2 (7 bases). Germline CDR1 and CDR2: SGHRS and YFSETQ. CDR3 size: 14 residues. Trimming removed 4 bases at V and 5 bases at J, with 15 bases between. For the CDR3, the DNA is TGCGCCAGCAGCACCTCGGGGGGCGAGGAGACCCAGTACTTC. It encodes CASSTSGGEETQYF.

The CDR3 DNA sequence: TGTGCCAGCAACCGCGCGGGGACAGGGGAAGAGACCCAGTACTTC. The encoded protein is CASNRAGTGEETQYF. The chain joins TRBV7-9 to TRBJ2-5; TRBD1 aligns across 10 bases. The V gene end was trimmed by 7 bases and the J gene end by 3 bases; junction bases not matched to a gene: 8. The germline V gene has CDR1 SEHNR and CDR2 FQNEAQ (reference sequence). The CDR3 runs 15 residues.

By sample share, this clone is medium-sized. The chain is built from TRBV29-1 and TRBJ1-4; D is unresolved. The CDR3 sequence is 14 residues long. In germline, CDR1 is SQVTM, CDR2 ANQGSEA. V gave up 6 bases and J gave up 5 bases, with 16 bases separating them. In nucleotides, the CDR3 is TGCAGCGTCCGACGGGGAAATGAGAATGAAAAACTGTTTTTT. This sequence encodes CSVRRGNENEKLFF.

This chain uses TRBV30 with TRBJ2-1, with D tentatively TRBD2 (6 bases). Trimming removed 2 bases from V and 8 bases from J, with 16 bases in between. The CDR3 is made up of 14 amino acids. The germline V gene encodes CDR1 GTSNPN and CDR2 SVGIG (reference sequence). The CDR3 sequence is CAWSTVGGVDEQFF. The CDR3 coding sequence is TGTGCCTGGAGTACCGTGGGGGGAGTAGATGAGCAGTTCTTC.

The chain carries TRBV5-1 and TRBJ2-7; D gene uncertain. Germline CDR1 is SGHRS and CDR2 is YFSETQ. V dropped 4 bases and J dropped 6 bases, with 17 bases sitting between them. The CDR3 totals 14 residues. CDR3 nucleotide sequence: TGCGCCAGCAGCGAGCGCTTCCAATCGGGCGAGCAGTACTTC. This gives the protein CASSERFQSGEQYF.

This clone was detected a few times. The genes are TRBV10-2 and TRBJ2-1; 7 bases fit TRBD2. CDR3 length: 15 amino acids. The V gene end was trimmed by 5 bases and the J gene end by 4 bases; junction bases not matched to a gene: 8. Per the germline V gene, CDR1 is WSHSY and CDR2 is SAAADI. The CDR3 spells CASSLTSGEYNEQFF. In nucleotides, the CDR3 is TGCGCCAGCAGTCTCACCAGCGGGGAATACAATGAGCAGTTCTTC.

This chain links TRBV28 with TRBJ1-2; 8 bases align to TRBD1. Germline CDR1 and CDR2: MDHEN and SYDVKM. The CDR3 runs to 14 residues. V shed 4 bases, J shed 4 bases, and the junction held 5 bases outside the gene matches. The CDR3 spells CASSSGQDSYGYTF. Here the CDR3 DNA reads TGTGCCAGCAGTTCGGGACAGGATTCCTATGGCTACACCTTC.

The rearrangement links TRBV9 to TRBJ1-2, with D possibly being TRBD1 (6 bases). Deletions cut 4 bases from V and 6 bases from J, with 16 bases between. The CDR3 totals 14 residues. Germline CDR1 and CDR2: SGDLS and YYNGEE. CDR3 nucleotides: TGTGCCAGCAGCCTAAGGAAGGGGGTGGATGGCTACACCTTC. Translated, it gives CASSLRKGVDGYTF.

This sequence joins TRBV5-1 and TRBJ2-7; D is perhaps TRBD1 (6 bases). The length of the CDR3 is 13 residues. CDR1 and CDR2 (germline): SGHRS, YFSETQ. V shed 4 bases and J shed 0 bases, with 8 bases lying between them. CDR3 in amino acids: CASSQDSSYEQYF. DNA of the CDR3: TGCGCCAGCAGCCAGGACAGCTCCTACGAGCAGTACTTC.

The rearrangement joins TRBV13 to TRBJ2-5; 12 nucleotides align to TRBD1. Trimming took 5 bases from V and 2 from J; bases not matched to a gene: 9. The length of the CDR3 is 17 residues. CDR1 is PRHDT and CDR2 is FYEKMQ in the germline V gene (reference sequence). The CDR3 sequence is CASSARDRGLKQETQYF. The CDR3 bases are TGTGCCAGCAGCGCCCGGGACAGGGGGCTAAAACAAGAGACCCAGTACTTC. Together with reference TRBV13 and TRBJ2-5, the CDR3 gives the full variable domain: AAGVIQSPRHLIKEKRETATLKCYPIPRHDTVYWYQQGPGQDPQFLISFYEKMQSDKGSIPDRFSAQQFSDYHSELNMSSLELGDSALYFCASSARDRGLKQETQYFGPGTRLLVL.

The V and J genes are TRBV7-2 and TRBJ2-1; weak D call: TRBD2 (7 bases). CDR1 SGHTA and CDR2 FQGNSA come from the germline V gene. The CDR3 has 16 amino acids. The ends were cut back, 5 bases at V and 4 bases at J, with 18 bases in the middle. In nucleotides, the CDR3 is TGTGCCAGCAGCCCCCGGGGGGCTCGGGGATACAATGAGCAGTTCTTC. It translates to CASSPRGARGYNEQFF.